This entry is about one T cell receptor (beta chain). Its antigen is as yet unknown. Sampling of blood occurred at baseline, cycle 4 day 1, and cycle 7 day 1. The trim removed 6 bases at V and 4 bases at J, leaving 3 bases unmatched. The V gene's germline CDR1 is SNHLY and CDR2 FYNNEI. There are 12 residues in the CDR3. The data originate from a study of OX40 agonist ivuxolimab in advanced cancers. The wider study: Each patient was given ivuxolimab into a vein every 2 weeks, at 0.01 to 10 mg/kg. Study-wide results and caveats: Among some nonresponders, normalized T-cell clonal expansion was also low.

Repertoires were generated with immunoSEQ multiplex PCR, while TCRdb's copy carries only in-frame clones and drops some. The sample contains under 100,000 clones, 80% to 95% of which appear only once. The input for sequencing was CD4+ or CD8+ T cells sorted from blood, taken in a trial of the OX40 agonist ivuxolimab. The rearrangement uses TRBV2 and TRBJ2-7, with 7 positions matching TRBD1. The receptor was derived from an adult with an advanced solid tumor such as melanoma, head and neck, liver or kidney cancer. The CDR3 protein is CASREQGYEQYF. CDR3 coding DNA: TGTGCCAGCAGGGAACAGGGGTACGAGCAGTACTTC.